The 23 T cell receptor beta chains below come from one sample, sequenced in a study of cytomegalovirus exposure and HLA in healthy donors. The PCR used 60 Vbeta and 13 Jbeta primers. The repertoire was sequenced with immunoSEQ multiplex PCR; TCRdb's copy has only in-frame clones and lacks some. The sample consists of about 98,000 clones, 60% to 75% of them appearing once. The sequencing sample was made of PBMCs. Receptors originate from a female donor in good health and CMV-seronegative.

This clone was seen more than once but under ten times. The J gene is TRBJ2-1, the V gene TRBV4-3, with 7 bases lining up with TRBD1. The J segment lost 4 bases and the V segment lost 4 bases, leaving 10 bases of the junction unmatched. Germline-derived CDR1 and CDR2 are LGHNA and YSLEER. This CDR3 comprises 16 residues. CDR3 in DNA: TGCGCCAGCAGCCCATCGGGACAGATTGTATACAATGAGCAGTTCTTC. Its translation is CASSPSGQIVYNEQFF.

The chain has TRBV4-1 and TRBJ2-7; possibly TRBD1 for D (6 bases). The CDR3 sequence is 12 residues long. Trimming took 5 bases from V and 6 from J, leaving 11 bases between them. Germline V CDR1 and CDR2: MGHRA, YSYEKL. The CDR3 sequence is CASSATGSEQYF. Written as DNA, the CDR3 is TGCGCCAGCAGCGCGACAGGTTCCGAGCAGTACTTC.

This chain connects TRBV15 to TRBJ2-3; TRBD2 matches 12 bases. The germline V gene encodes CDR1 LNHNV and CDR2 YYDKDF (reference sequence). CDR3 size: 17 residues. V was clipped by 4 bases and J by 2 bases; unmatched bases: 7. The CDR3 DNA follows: TGTGCCACCAGCACTCGACTAGCGGGGGAGCCCACAGATACGCAGTATTTT. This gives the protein CATSTRLAGEPTDTQYF.

Written as DNA, the CDR3 is TGTGCCAGCAGCTTTAGGGGAGGAGCTAATGAAAAACTGTTTTTT. This translates into CASSFRGGANEKLFF. The chain carries TRBV9 and TRBJ1-4; the D gene is possibly TRBD1 (5 bases). The CDR3 consists of 15 residues. V lost 4 bases and J lost 3, with 13 bases in between. Germline V CDR1 and CDR2: SGDLS, YYNGEE.

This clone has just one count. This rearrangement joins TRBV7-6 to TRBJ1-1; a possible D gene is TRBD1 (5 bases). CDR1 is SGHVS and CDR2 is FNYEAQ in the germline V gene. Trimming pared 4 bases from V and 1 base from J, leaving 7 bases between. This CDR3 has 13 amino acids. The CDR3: CASSSQGNTEAFF. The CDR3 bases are TGTGCCAGCAGCTCCCAGGGGAACACTGAAGCTTTCTTT.

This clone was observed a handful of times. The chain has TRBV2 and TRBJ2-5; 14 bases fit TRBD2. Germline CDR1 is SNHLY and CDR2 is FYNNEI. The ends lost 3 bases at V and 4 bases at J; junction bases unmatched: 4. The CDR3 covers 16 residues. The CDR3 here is CASSETSGGARETQYF. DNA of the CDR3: TGTGCCAGCAGTGAGACTAGCGGGGGGGCTCGAGAGACCCAGTACTTC.

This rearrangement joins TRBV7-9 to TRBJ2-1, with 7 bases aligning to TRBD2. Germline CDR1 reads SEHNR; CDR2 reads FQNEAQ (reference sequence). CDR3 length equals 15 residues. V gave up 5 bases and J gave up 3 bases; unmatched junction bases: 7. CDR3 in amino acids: CASSVLPGGYNEQFF. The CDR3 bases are TGTGCCAGCAGCGTACTGCCGGGGGGCTACAATGAGCAGTTCTTC.

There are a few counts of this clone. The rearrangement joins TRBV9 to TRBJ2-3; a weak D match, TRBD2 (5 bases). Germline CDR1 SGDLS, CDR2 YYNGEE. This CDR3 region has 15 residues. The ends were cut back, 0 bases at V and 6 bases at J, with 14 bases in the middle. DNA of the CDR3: TGTGCCAGCAGCGTAGCGGGGAACCTGGGGGATACGCAGTATTTT. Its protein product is CASSVAGNLGDTQYF.

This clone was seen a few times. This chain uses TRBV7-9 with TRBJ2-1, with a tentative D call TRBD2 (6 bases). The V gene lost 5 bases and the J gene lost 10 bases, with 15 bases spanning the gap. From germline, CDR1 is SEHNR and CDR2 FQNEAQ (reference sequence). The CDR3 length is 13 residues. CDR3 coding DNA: TGTGCCAGCAGCCCAGAGGCAGGGAGGGAGCAGTTCTTC. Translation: CASSPEAGREQFF.

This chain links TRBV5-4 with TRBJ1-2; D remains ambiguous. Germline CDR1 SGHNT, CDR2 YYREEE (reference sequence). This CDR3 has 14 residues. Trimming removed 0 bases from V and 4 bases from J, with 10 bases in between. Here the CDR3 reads CASSLALAGYGYTF. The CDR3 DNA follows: TGTGCCAGCAGCTTGGCCTTGGCAGGCTATGGCTACACCTTC.

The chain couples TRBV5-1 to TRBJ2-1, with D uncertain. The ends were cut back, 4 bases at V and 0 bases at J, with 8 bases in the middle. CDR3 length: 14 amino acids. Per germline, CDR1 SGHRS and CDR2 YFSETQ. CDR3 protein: CASSTESSYNEQFF. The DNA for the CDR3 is TGCGCCAGCAGCACGGAGAGCTCCTACAATGAGCAGTTCTTC.

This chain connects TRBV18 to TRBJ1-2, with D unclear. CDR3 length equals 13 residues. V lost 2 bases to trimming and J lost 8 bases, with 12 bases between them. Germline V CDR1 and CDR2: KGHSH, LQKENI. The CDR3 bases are TGTGCCAGCTCACCATCGGAGGAGGAGGGCTACACCTTC. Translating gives CASSPSEEEGYTF.

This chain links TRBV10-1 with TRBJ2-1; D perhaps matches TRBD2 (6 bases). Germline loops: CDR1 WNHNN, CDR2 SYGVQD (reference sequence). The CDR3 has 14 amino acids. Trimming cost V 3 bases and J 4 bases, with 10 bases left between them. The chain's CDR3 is CASSDAGKYNEQFF. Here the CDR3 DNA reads TGCGCCAGCAGTGACGCGGGGAAGTACAATGAGCAGTTCTTC.

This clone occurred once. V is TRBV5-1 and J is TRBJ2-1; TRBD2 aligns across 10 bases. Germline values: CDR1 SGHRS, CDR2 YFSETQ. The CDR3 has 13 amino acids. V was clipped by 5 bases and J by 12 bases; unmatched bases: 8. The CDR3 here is CASSRASGSVQFF. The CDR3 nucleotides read TGCGCCAGCAGTAGGGCTAGCGGGAGTGTGCAGTTCTTC.

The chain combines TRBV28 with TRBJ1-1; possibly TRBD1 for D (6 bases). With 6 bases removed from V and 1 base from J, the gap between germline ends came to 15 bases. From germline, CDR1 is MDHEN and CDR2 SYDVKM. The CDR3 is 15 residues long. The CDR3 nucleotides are TGTGCCAGCAGAACCCTGGACAGTTCGAACACTGAAGCTTTCTTT. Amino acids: CASRTLDSSNTEAFF.

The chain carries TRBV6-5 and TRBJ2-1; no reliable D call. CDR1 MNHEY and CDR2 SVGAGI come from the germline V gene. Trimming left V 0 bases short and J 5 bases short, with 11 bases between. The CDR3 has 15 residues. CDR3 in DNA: TGTGCCAGCAGTTACTCGGAGTTACCGGACAATGAGCAGTTCTTC. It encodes CASSYSELPDNEQFF.

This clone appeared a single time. Written as DNA, the CDR3 is TGTGCCAGCAGCCCCGGGACACCAGAGAGCACAGATACGCAGTATTTT. Its translation is CASSPGTPESTDTQYF. This chain uses TRBV7-3 with TRBJ2-3; weak D call: TRBD1 (6 bases). Germline CDR1 is SGHTA and CDR2 is FQGTGA. The CDR3 runs to 16 residues. The V end was cut by 5 bases, the J end by 0 bases, with 15 bases between.

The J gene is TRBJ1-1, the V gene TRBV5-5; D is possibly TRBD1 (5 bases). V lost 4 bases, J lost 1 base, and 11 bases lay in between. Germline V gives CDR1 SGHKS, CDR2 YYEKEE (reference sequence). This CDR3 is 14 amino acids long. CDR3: CASSRFGQNTEAFF. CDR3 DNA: TGTGCCAGCAGCCGATTCGGACAGAACACTGAAGCTTTCTTT.

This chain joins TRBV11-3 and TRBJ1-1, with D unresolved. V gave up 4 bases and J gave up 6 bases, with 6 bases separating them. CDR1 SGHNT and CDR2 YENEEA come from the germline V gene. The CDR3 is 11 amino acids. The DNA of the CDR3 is TGTGCCAGCAGCTCCCGGGCTGAAGCTTTCTTT. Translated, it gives CASSSRAEAFF.

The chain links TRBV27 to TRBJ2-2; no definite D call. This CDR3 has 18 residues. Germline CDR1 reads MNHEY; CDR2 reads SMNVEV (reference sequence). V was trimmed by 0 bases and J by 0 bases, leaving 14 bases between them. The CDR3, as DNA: TGTGCCAGCAGTTTATCCCCACTTGTAACTGCGAACACCGGGGAGCTGTTTTTT. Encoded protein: CASSLSPLVTANTGELFF.

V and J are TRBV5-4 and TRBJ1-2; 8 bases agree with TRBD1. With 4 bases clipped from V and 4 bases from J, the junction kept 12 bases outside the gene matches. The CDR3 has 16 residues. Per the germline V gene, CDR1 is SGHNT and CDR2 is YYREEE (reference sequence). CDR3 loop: CASSPEDRATTYGYTF. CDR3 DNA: TGTGCCAGCAGCCCAGAGGACAGGGCGACGACCTATGGCTACACCTTC. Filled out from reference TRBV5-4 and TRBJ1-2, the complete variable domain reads ETGVTQSPTHLIKTRGQQVTLRCSSQSGHNTVSWYQQALGQGPQFIFQYYREEENGRGNFPPRFSGLQFPNYSSELNVNALELDDSALYLCASSPEDRATTYGYTFGSGTRLTVV.

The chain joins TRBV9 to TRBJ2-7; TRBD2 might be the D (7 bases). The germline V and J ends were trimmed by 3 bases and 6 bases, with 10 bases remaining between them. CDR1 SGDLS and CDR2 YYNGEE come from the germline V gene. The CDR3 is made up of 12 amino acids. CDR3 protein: CASSEGEGEQYF. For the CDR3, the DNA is TGTGCCAGCAGCGAGGGGGAGGGCGAGCAGTACTTC.

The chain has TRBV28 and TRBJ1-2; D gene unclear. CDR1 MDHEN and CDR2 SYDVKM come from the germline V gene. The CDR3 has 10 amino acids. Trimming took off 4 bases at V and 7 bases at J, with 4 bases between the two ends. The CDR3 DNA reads TGTGCCAGCAGTTCCAGTGGCTACACCTTC. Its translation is CASSSSGYTF.